One and the same sample provided the 25 T cell receptor beta chains below, sequenced in a study of T cell responses to AZD1222 COVID-19 vaccine (dated by TCRdb to 2020 to 2023). The time point label of this sample denotes: about 28 days (+/-7) after the second vaccine dose. Library generation was performed with the immunoSEQ multiplex PCR assay. Sourced from immuneACCESS, this table was stored by TCRdb with only in-frame sequences that have V and J called. A share of the clones is absent; for the studies checked, an unresolved V gene accounts for under half, and the remainder has no known explanation. Recorded for this sample are 150,000 to 190,000 clones; 85% to 95% of them occurred a single time. The top ten constitute about 1.6% of the sample. The sequenced sample was peripheral blood, obtained 28 days after the second AZD1222 dose. All receptors come from an adult who received the AZD1222 COVID-19 vaccine.

This clone is a singleton in its sample. The gene calls are TRBV7-3 and TRBJ1-2; tentative D call: TRBD1 (5 bases). V was clipped by 2 bases and J by 7 bases, with 11 bases between them. The CDR3 covers 13 residues. Germline CDR1 is SGHTA and CDR2 is FQGTGA. CDR3 region: CASSLAGRSGYTF. The CDR3, as DNA: TGTGCCAGCAGCTTAGCGGGGCGGAGTGGCTACACCTTC. Variable domain in full (rest from reference TRBV7-3 and TRBJ1-2): GAGVSQTPSNKVTEKGKYVELRCDPISGHTALYWYRQSLGQGPEFLIYFQGTGAADDSGLPNDRFFAVRPEGSVSTLKIQRTERGDSAVYLCASSLAGRSGYTFGSGTRLTVV.

The chain carries TRBV16 and TRBJ2-5; D ambiguous. CDR1 is KGHSY, CDR2 FQNENV, per germline. The CDR3 sequence is 13 residues long. Trimming took off 2 bases at V and 2 bases at J, with 6 bases between the two ends. Written as DNA, the CDR3 is TGTGCCAGCAGCCAAGGTCAGCAAGAGACCCAGTACTTC. It encodes CASSQGQQETQYF.

The chain couples TRBV5-8 to TRBJ1-5; TRBD1 is a possible D gene (6 bases). This CDR3 spans 15 amino acids. Trimming cost V 0 bases and J 3 bases, with 10 bases left between them. The germline V gene has CDR1 SGHTS and CDR2 YDEGEE. The CDR3 DNA reads as TGTGCCAGCAGCTTGGGTTGGACAGACAATCAGCCCCAGCATTTT. The encoded protein is CASSLGWTDNQPQHF.

The chain has TRBV18 and TRBJ2-3, with D unclear. Germline CDR1 and CDR2: KGHSH and LQKENI. The V gene lost 3 bases and the J gene lost 5 bases, with 12 bases spanning the gap. CDR3 length: 14 amino acids. This CDR3 reads CASSPDRVIDTQYF. CDR3 nucleotides: TGTGCCAGCTCACCTGACCGTGTGATAGATACGCAGTATTTT. The whole variable domain, filled in from reference TRBV18 and TRBJ2-3, reads NAGVMQNPRHLVRRRGQEARLRCSPMKGHSHVYWYRQLPEEGLKFMVYLQKENIIDESGMPKERFSAEFPKEGPSILRIQQVVRGDSAAYFCASSPDRVIDTQYFGPGTRLTVL.

The V gene is TRBV19, the J gene TRBJ2-2; D might be TRBD1 or TRBD2, each matching 5 bases. V was clipped by 0 bases and J by 2 bases, with 10 bases between them. This CDR3 comprises 16 residues. Germline CDR1 LNHDA, CDR2 SQIVND (reference sequence). For the CDR3, the DNA is TGTGCCAGTAGTATAGAACCGGGGCCCAACACCGGGGAGCTGTTTTTT. It yields the protein CASSIEPGPNTGELFF. The full variable domain, its missing parts supplied by reference TRBV19 and TRBJ2-2, is DGGITQSPKYLFRKEGQNVTLSCEQNLNHDAMYWYRQDPGQGLRLIYYSQIVNDFQKGDIAEGYSVSREKKESFPLTVTSAQKNPTAFYLCASSIEPGPNTGELFFGEGSRLTVL.

The chain combines TRBV9 with TRBJ2-2, with a tentative D call TRBD2 (5 bases). Between the trimmed V and J ends, which lost 3 bases and 1 base, there was a span of 10 bases. CDR3 length: 15 residues. Germline V gene data show CDR1 as SGDLS and CDR2 as YYNGEE. The CDR3 DNA sequence: TGTGCCAGCAGCGGCCGGGGAAGGAACACCGGGGAGCTGTTTTTT. Amino acids: CASSGRGRNTGELFF.

The chain carries TRBV9 and TRBJ2-7, with D unresolved. CDR1 SGDLS and CDR2 YYNGEE come from the germline V gene. The ends were cut back, 0 bases at V and 3 bases at J, with 13 bases in the middle. The CDR3 covers 15 residues. The CDR3 DNA is TGTGCCAGCAGCGTAGGAACTACACTCGACTACGAGCAGTACTTC. Its translation: CASSVGTTLDYEQYF.

The table lists this clone with a count of one. The rearrangement uses TRBV2 and TRBJ1-1, with 8 bases lining up with TRBD1. Germline values: CDR1 SNHLY, CDR2 FYNNEI. The V segment lost 6 bases and the J segment 3 bases; nucleotides outside the gene matches: 6. The length of the CDR3 is 14 residues. The CDR3: CASRITQGDTEAFF. The DNA for the CDR3 is TGTGCCAGCAGAATAACACAGGGGGACACTGAAGCTTTCTTT.

The chain uses TRBV14 and TRBJ1-2, with D possibly matching TRBD1 (5 bases). The CDR3 consists of 14 residues. Deletions cut 3 bases from V and 3 bases from J, with 11 bases between. Per germline, CDR1 SGHDN and CDR2 FVKESK. The DNA for the CDR3 is TGTGCCAGCAGCCAGGGGCGTCTCGACTATGGCTACACCTTC. Its translation is CASSQGRLDYGYTF. The complete variable domain, with remaining parts taken from reference TRBV14 and TRBJ1-2, reads EAGVTQFPSHSVIEKGQTVTLRCDPISGHDNLYWYRRVMGKEIKFLLHFVKESKQDESGMPNNRFLAERTGGTYSTLKVQPAELEDSGVYFCASSQGRLDYGYTFGSGTRLTVV.

The V gene is TRBV19, the J gene TRBJ1-1; D gene unclear. This CDR3 is built from 13 residues. Germline V gene sequence: CDR1 LNHDA, CDR2 SQIVND (reference sequence). Between the trimmed V and J ends, which lost 5 bases and 1 base, there was a span of 8 bases. Here the CDR3 reads CASSGVTNTEAFF. The CDR3 region has the DNA TGTGCCAGTAGTGGGGTAACGAACACTGAAGCTTTCTTT.

The chain has TRBV7-9 and TRBJ1-2; D is uncertain. CDR3 length equals 11 residues. V lost 1 base, J lost 7 bases, and 4 bases lay in between. Germline loops: CDR1 SEHNR, CDR2 FQNEAQ (reference sequence). The CDR3 loop reads CASSLVGGYTF. CDR3 sequence (DNA): TGTGCCAGCAGCTTAGTGGGTGGCTACACCTTC.

V and J are TRBV6-6 and TRBJ2-7, with D perhaps matching TRBD1 or TRBD2 (5 bases each). The CDR3 loop spans 13 amino acids. Germline CDR1 is MNHNY and CDR2 is SVGAGI (reference sequence). The V and J ends lost 4 bases and 9 bases respectively, with 16 bases between them. For the CDR3, the DNA is TGTGCCAGCAGTTCCCACTTTCAGGGAGTGCAGTACTTC. It encodes CASSSHFQGVQYF.

The chain carries TRBV7-3 and TRBJ2-2; D unresolved. The CDR3 spans 12 residues. The germline V and J ends were trimmed by 5 bases and 6 bases, with 7 bases remaining between them. Germline V gene data show CDR1 as SGHTA and CDR2 as FQGTGA. The CDR3 sequence is CASSRDAGELFF. The CDR3 nucleotides are TGTGCCAGCAGCCGCGACGCCGGGGAGCTGTTTTTT. Variable domain in full (rest from reference TRBV7-3 and TRBJ2-2): GAGVSQTPSNKVTEKGKYVELRCDPISGHTALYWYRQSLGQGPEFLIYFQGTGAADDSGLPNDRFFAVRPEGSVSTLKIQRTERGDSAVYLCASSRDAGELFFGEGSRLTVL.

J is TRBJ2-1 and V is TRBV5-8; TRBD2 agrees at 14 bases. Losses at the gene ends were 0 bases for V and 8 bases for J; bases not matched to a gene: 7. Germline V gives CDR1 SGHTS, CDR2 YDEGEE. This CDR3 has 17 amino acids. The CDR3 nucleotides read TGTGCCAGCAGCTTGGCCCGGACTAGCGGGGGGATTGATGAGCAGTTCTTC. Amino acid sequence: CASSLARTSGGIDEQFF.

This chain joins TRBV7-2 and TRBJ2-1; 9 bases align to TRBD2. V lost 1 base, J lost 7 bases, and 5 bases stayed unmatched. CDR1 is SGHTA and CDR2 is FQGNSA in the germline V gene. CDR3 length: 15 amino acids. The CDR3 reads CASSLGGGARNEQFF. The CDR3 nucleotides are TGTGCCAGCAGCTTAGGCGGGGGGGCTAGGAATGAGCAGTTCTTC.

This rearrangement joins TRBV30 to TRBJ1-1, with D unclear. Germline CDR1 reads GTSNPN; CDR2 reads SVGIG (reference sequence). This CDR3 spans 17 amino acids. With 5 bases removed from V and 2 bases from J, the gap between germline ends came to 24 bases. CDR3 amino acids: CAWVGNDRRIRNTEAFF. CDR3 nucleotide sequence: TGTGCCTGGGTTGGGAACGACCGTAGGATTAGAAACACTGAAGCTTTCTTT.

The V and J genes are TRBV3-1 (or the pseudogene TRBV3-2) and TRBJ2-5, with TRBD2 matching 10 bases. Germline CDR1 reads LGHDT; CDR2 reads YNNKEL (reference sequence). The CDR3 length is 18 residues. J was trimmed by 3 bases and V by 0 bases; bases with no gene match: 10. CDR3 bases: TGTGCCAGCAGCCAAGATTCGATCAGCGGGAGGGGGGAAGAGACCCAGTACTTC. This codes for CASSQDSISGRGEETQYF.

The J gene is TRBJ2-7, the V gene TRBV29-1; D is possibly TRBD2 (6 bases). Germline assignment: CDR1 SQVTM and CDR2 ANQGSEA. V shed 7 bases and J shed 3 bases, with 13 bases lying between them. The CDR3 extends over 12 amino acids. CDR3 sequence: CSEAGLLYEQYF. In DNA form, the CDR3 reads TGCAGCGAGGCGGGACTCCTCTACGAGCAGTACTTC.

V is TRBV19 and J is TRBJ1-1; D is uncertain. The CDR3 length is 18 residues. V lost 7 bases and J 3 bases, leaving 27 bases between the germline ends. Germline V lookup: CDR1 LNHDA, CDR2 SQIVND (reference sequence). The chain's CDR3 is CASTLLGRQFGRDTEAFF. The CDR3 region has the DNA TGTGCCAGTACCCTTCTGGGGAGACAATTTGGTAGGGACACTGAAGCTTTCTTT. The full variable domain, in which reference TRBV19 and TRBJ1-1 provide the parts outside the CDR3, is DGGITQSPKYLFRKEGQNVTLSCEQNLNHDAMYWYRQDPGQGLRLIYYSQIVNDFQKGDIAEGYSVSREKKESFPLTVTSAQKNPTAFYLCASTLLGRQFGRDTEAFFGQGTRLTVV.

The chain uses TRBV3-1 (or the pseudogene TRBV3-2) and TRBJ1-3, with D perhaps matching TRBD1 (5 bases). CDR1 is LGHDT, CDR2 YNNKEL, per germline (reference sequence). Trimming left V 5 bases short and J 2 bases short, with 13 bases between. This CDR3 contains 15 residues. This CDR3 is CASSYTGNTGNTIYF. CDR3 in DNA: TGTGCCAGCAGCTATACAGGAAACACTGGAAACACCATATATTTT.

The chain links TRBV6-5 to TRBJ1-1, with no clear D. The CDR3 is 13 residues long. The germline V gene encodes CDR1 MNHEY and CDR2 SVGAGI. Trimming left V 2 bases short and J 4 bases short, with 8 bases between. The CDR3 DNA sequence: TGTGCCAGCAGTTACCGGGAGGGCACTGAAGCTTTCTTT. Encoded protein: CASSYREGTEAFF.

This chain joins TRBV25-1 and TRBJ2-7, with a weak D call TRBD2 (5 bases). The V gene lost 3 bases and the J gene lost 1 base, with 13 bases spanning the gap. Germline-derived CDR1 and CDR2 are MGHDK and SYGVNS. There are 15 residues in the CDR3. The CDR3 region has the DNA TGTGCCAGCAGTGATCTTAGCGATGTTTCCTACGAGCAGTACTTC. This translates into CASSDLSDVSYEQYF.

This clone was seen only once. The V and J genes are TRBV16 and TRBJ1-4, with D possibly matching TRBD1 (5 bases). The CDR3 contains 16 residues. Germline V CDR1 and CDR2: KGHSY, FQNENV. The V end was cut by 3 bases, the J end by 3 bases, with 14 bases between. This CDR3 is CASSQMGGVSNEKLFF. The CDR3 DNA sequence: TGTGCCAGCAGCCAGATGGGGGGAGTATCTAATGAAAAACTGTTTTTT.

The chain links TRBV4-1 to TRBJ1-4; TRBD1 matches 10 bases. The CDR3 is made up of 15 amino acids. Germline V CDR1 and CDR2: MGHRA, YSYEKL. The J segment lost 11 bases and the V segment lost 3 bases, leaving 9 bases of the junction unmatched. The CDR3 protein is CASSQVGQGRRKLFF. CDR3 sequence (DNA): TGCGCCAGCAGCCAGGTGGGACAGGGGCGTCGGAAACTGTTTTTT.

V is TRBV9 and J is TRBJ1-4; D remains unclear. CDR1 is SGDLS, CDR2 YYNGEE, per germline. V shed 5 bases and J shed 4 bases, with 15 bases lying between them. The CDR3 has 15 residues. In DNA, the CDR3 is TGTGCCAGCAGTGCTACAGTGGATTATAATGAAAAACTGTTTTTT. Protein product: CASSATVDYNEKLFF.